This entry concerns a single TCR beta chain. The antigen remains undetermined. In each case, RNA was isolated and then reverse transcribed into cDNA as the sequencing template. The data were produced by immunoSEQ multiplex PCR, yet TCRdb's version contains in-frame clones alone and is incomplete. The sample lists approximately 82,000 clones, roughly 51% seen once, with under 6.5% in the top ten. Trimming took 5 bases from V and 2 from J, leaving 24 bases between them. The length of the CDR3 is 18 residues. Samples from alopecia areata patients were lesional scalp punch biopsies and peripheral blood. The data stem from a study of CD8+ T cells in alopecia areata. Study observations and caveats: Researchers reported that TCR sharing among patients proved less clear than in mice, possibly HLA-linked.

The chain employs TRBV23-1 and TRBJ1-1; D is perhaps TRBD1 (5 bases). TRBV23-1 is flagged as an ORF with uncertain function. The sample was NKG2D-high CD8+ T cells sorted from blood. The TCR was taken from a human donor with alopecia areata. In DNA form, the CDR3 reads TGCGCCAGCAGTACGTTGGCCAGACCCGGGGGGATCAACACTGAAGCTTTCTTT. Encoded protein: CASSTLARPGGINTEAFF.